Following are 20 T cell receptor beta chains from one sample sequenced in a study of beta chain features in type 1 diabetes. Sequenced material consisted of expressed TCRB transcripts (all of the isolated RNA was reverse transcribed). The data were produced by immunoSEQ multiplex PCR, yet TCRdb's version contains in-frame clones alone and is incomplete. The sample has 900,000 or so clones, roughly 16% seen once. Material: naive CD4+ T cells from blood. These receptors all stem from a woman aged 18 to 35 in good health.

The gene calls are TRBV28 and TRBJ2-5; 12 bases agree with TRBD1. From germline, CDR1 is MDHEN and CDR2 SYDVKM. Germline trimming cut 4 bases from V and 3 bases from J; bases unmatched to any gene: 15. The CDR3 consists of 19 residues. Here the CDR3 DNA reads TGTGCCAGCAGTTGGGGACAGGGGGCGCCTCTCCCCCCGGAAGAGACCCAGTACTTC. Residues: CASSWGQGAPLPPEETQYF. Full variable domain (outside the CDR3, taken from reference TRBV28 and TRBJ2-5): DVKVTQSSRYLVKRTGEKVFLECVQDMDHENMFWYRQDPGLGLRLIYFSYDVKMKEKGDIPEGYSVSREKKERFSLILESASTNQTSMYLCASSWGQGAPLPPEETQYFGPGTRLLVL.

This clone was seen a few times. V is TRBV28 and J is TRBJ1-5; D unclear. The CDR3 is 11 amino acids. CDR1 is MDHEN and CDR2 is SYDVKM in the germline V gene. V lost 6 bases to trimming and J lost 3 bases, with 3 bases between them. CDR3 sequence (DNA): TGTGCCAGCAGCCCCAATCAGCCCCAGCATTTT. Encoded protein: CASSPNQPQHF.

The rearrangement links TRBV7-9 to TRBJ2-7; 10 positions match TRBD1. The CDR3 has 16 amino acids. CDR1 and CDR2 from the germline V gene are SEHNR and FQNEAQ (reference sequence). Unmatched junction bases numbered 11, after V lost 3 bases and J lost 6 bases. The CDR3 DNA reads as TGTGCCAGCAGCTTCGAAGCCGGGACAGGGGTGTTCGAGCAGTACTTC. Translated: CASSFEAGTGVFEQYF.

CDR3 residues: CASSSRLAGGIANTGELFF. In nucleotides, the CDR3 is TGCGCCAGCAGCTCAAGACTAGCGGGAGGGATCGCGAACACCGGGGAGCTGTTTTTT. The rearrangement links TRBV5-1 to TRBJ2-2, with 14 positions matching TRBD2. V lost 3 bases and J lost 0; bases outside the gene matches: 7. In germline, CDR1 is SGHRS, CDR2 YFSETQ. The CDR3 covers 19 residues.

The CDR3 reads CASSQDHGETQYF. The CDR3 DNA sequence: TGCGCCAGCAGCCAAGATCACGGAGAGACCCAGTACTTC. The chain recombines TRBV4-3 with TRBJ2-5; D uncertain. Deletions cut 0 bases from V and 4 bases from J, with 6 bases between. This CDR3 is 13 amino acids long. Germline V gene lookup returns CDR1 LGHNA and CDR2 YSLEER.

This sequence joins TRBV5-4 and TRBJ2-7, with 8 nucleotides matching TRBD2. The length of the CDR3 is 16 residues. Germline CDR1 SGHNT, CDR2 YYREEE (reference sequence). V lost 0 bases and J lost 2; bases outside the gene matches: 7. CDR3 loop: CASSLGGLAGAYEQYF. In DNA form, the CDR3 reads TGTGCCAGCAGCTTGGGTGGCCTAGCGGGTGCCTACGAGCAGTACTTC.

The chain couples TRBV27 to TRBJ2-1, with 8 bases fitting TRBD2. CDR1 MNHEY and CDR2 SMNVEV come from the germline V gene (reference sequence). CDR3 length: 17 residues. The junction had 13 bases not matched to a gene; V was cut back by 4 bases and J by 5 bases. CDR3 sequence reads: CASSYYFSTSDNNEQFF. Here the CDR3 DNA reads TGTGCCAGCAGTTACTACTTTTCGACTAGCGATAACAATGAGCAGTTCTTC.

The sample holds a few counts of this clone. This chain joins TRBV9 and TRBJ2-1; 9 positions agree with TRBD2. CDR3 length: 20 amino acids. Germline-derived CDR1 and CDR2 are SGDLS and YYNGEE. The V gene end was trimmed by 0 bases and the J gene end by 1 base; junction bases not matched to a gene: 14. The CDR3 is CASSVGLGLAGFGSYNEQFF. The CDR3 DNA follows: TGTGCCAGCAGCGTAGGGTTAGGGCTAGCGGGATTCGGGTCCTACAATGAGCAGTTCTTC.

The genes are TRBV28 and TRBJ2-1, with TRBD2 matching over 9 bases. The ends lost 5 bases at V and 12 bases at J; junction bases unmatched: 8. Germline V gene data show CDR1 as MDHEN and CDR2 as SYDVKM. This CDR3 contains 13 residues. DNA for the CDR3: TGTGCCAGCAGTCCGGGACTAGCCCGATGGCAGTTCTTC. This translates into CASSPGLARWQFF.

The chain uses TRBV29-1 and TRBJ1-4, with D possibly matching TRBD1 (6 bases). The CDR3 totals 13 residues. Germline-derived CDR1 and CDR2 are SQVTM and ANQGSEA. Deletions cut 4 bases from V and 7 bases from J, with 13 bases between. In DNA, the CDR3 is TGCAGCGTTGGGGGGGCGTTGGGTGAAAAACTGTTTTTT. Translating gives CSVGGALGEKLFF.

The chain has TRBV4-2 and TRBJ1-2; a weak D match, TRBD1 (6 bases). The V end lost 0 bases, the J end lost 6 bases, and 11 bases lay between the germline ends. The CDR3 runs to 14 residues. Germline-derived CDR1 and CDR2 are LGHNA and YNFKEQ. Here the CDR3 DNA reads TGTGCCAGCAGCCAAGATCGGGGGGCGAATGGCTACACCTTC. Its translation: CASSQDRGANGYTF.

The V call is TRBV2, the J call TRBJ2-1; D gene unclear. Per germline, CDR1 SNHLY and CDR2 FYNNEI. There are 14 residues in the CDR3. V lost 6 bases and J lost 6, with 15 bases in between. The CDR3 sequence: CASRGVSSANEQFF. In nucleotides, the CDR3 is TGTGCCAGCAGGGGCGTCTCATCGGCCAATGAGCAGTTCTTC. Looking up the rest from reference TRBV2 and TRBJ2-1 gives the full variable domain: EPEVTQTPSHQVTQMGQEVILRCVPISNHLYFYWYRQILGQKVEFLVSFYNNEISEKSEIFDDQFSVERPDGSNFTLKIRSTKLEDSAMYFCASRGVSSANEQFFGPGTRLTVL.

The rearrangement links TRBV2 to TRBJ1-3, with 7 positions matching TRBD1. CDR1 is SNHLY, CDR2 FYNNEI, per germline. The CDR3 is 14 amino acids. V shed 5 bases and J 4 bases; nucleotides not matched to a gene: 5. The CDR3, as DNA: TGTGCCAGCAGTCCGACAGGGTCGGGAAACACCATATATTTT. Translated: CASSPTGSGNTIYF.

This clone has a handful of counts. The V gene is TRBV7-6, the J gene TRBJ2-7; TRBD1 matches 9 bases. There are 14 residues in the CDR3. Germline V gives CDR1 SGHVS, CDR2 FNYEAQ. Trimming cost V 1 base and J 3 bases; bases outside gene matches: 1. CDR3 sequence (DNA): TGTGCCAGCAGCTTAGGGGACAGGGACTACGAGCAGTACTTC. Translating it yields CASSLGDRDYEQYF.

The chain employs TRBV6-6 and TRBJ1-2; D is perhaps TRBD1 (6 bases). CDR3 length equals 14 residues. Per germline, CDR1 MNHNY and CDR2 SVGAGI (reference sequence). V was trimmed by 8 bases and J by 7 bases, leaving 20 bases between them. Here the CDR3 reads CASLPGGHGGGYTF. The CDR3 DNA reads TGTGCCAGCCTCCCCGGGGGCCACGGGGGTGGCTACACCTTC.

A few counts support this clone. The V and J genes are TRBV7-2 and TRBJ1-5, with TRBD1 identical over 7 bases. The CDR3 has 15 residues. The J segment lost 3 bases and the V segment lost 1 base, leaving 3 bases of the junction unmatched. From germline, CDR1 is SGHTA and CDR2 FQGNSA. The CDR3 coding sequence is TGTGCCAGCAGCTTAGACAGGGGAAACAATCAGCCCCAGCATTTT. Its translation: CASSLDRGNNQPQHF.

Only a few counts were recorded for this clone. CDR3 in DNA: TGTGCCAGCGCTGGGCAAGAAAAACTGTTTTTT. This translates into CASAGQEKLFF. V usage is TRBV7-9 and J usage is TRBJ1-4; D is unclear. CDR3 length: 11 amino acids. Trimming removed 8 bases from V and 8 bases from J, with 9 bases in between. Germline CDR1 and CDR2: SEHNR and FQNEAQ (reference sequence).

The chain uses TRBV11-2 and TRBJ2-1; D is undetermined. Trimming took off 5 bases at V and 7 bases at J, with 18 bases between the two ends. The CDR3 loop spans 15 amino acids. Per the germline V gene, CDR1 is SGHAT and CDR2 is FQNNGV. For the CDR3, the DNA is TGTGCCAGCAGCCGAACCTCACTTGGAGCGAATGAGCAGTTCTTC. Translating it yields CASSRTSLGANEQFF.

This clone has more than one count but fewer than ten. CDR3 amino acids: CASSSSTTAGELFF. CDR3 nucleotides: TGTGCCAGCAGCTCCTCGACTACGGCCGGGGAGCTGTTTTTT. V and J are TRBV28 and TRBJ2-2, with D perhaps matching TRBD2 (5 bases). CDR3 length: 14 amino acids. Germline CDR1 reads MDHEN; CDR2 reads SYDVKM. Trimming cost V 6 bases and J 6 bases, with 14 bases left between them.

This chain links TRBV28 with TRBJ1-2; D is perhaps TRBD1 (6 bases). The length of the CDR3 is 13 residues. Germline V gene data show CDR1 as MDHEN and CDR2 as SYDVKM. V was trimmed by 7 bases and J by 4 bases, leaving 13 bases between them. The CDR3, as DNA: TGTGCCAGCAACTCAGACAGGTCCTATGGCTACACCTTC. The encoded protein is CASNSDRSYGYTF.